These 23 T cell receptor beta chains originate from one sample sequenced in a study of T cells in Graves' hyperthyroidism and ophthalmopathy. Using RNA transcripts as the source, TCR beta CDR3 regions were amplified. Researchers ran a first-round RT-PCR on the TCR CDR3 using the HTBI primer set. MiXCR, applied by TCRdb to the multiplex PCR reads, yields one record per CDR3 protein. Of about 260,000 distinct CDR3 sequences in the sample, approximately 16% were seen once. The sequenced sample consisted of blood. These receptors were collected from a woman under 30 with Graves' ophthalmopathy.

This clonotype has ten or more counts. The chain joins TRBV7-2 to TRBJ2-5, with 10 bases aligning to TRBD1. The length of the CDR3 is 14 residues. The trim removed 5 bases at V and 4 bases at J, leaving 4 bases unmatched. Germline loops: CDR1 SGHTA, CDR2 FQGNSA. CDR3: CASSRDRGRETQYF. The CDR3 DNA sequence: TGTGCCAGCAGCCGGGACAGGGGTAGAGAGACCCAGTACTTC. The whole variable domain, filled in from reference TRBV7-2 and TRBJ2-5, reads GAGVSQSPSNKVTEKGKDVELRCDPISGHTALYWYRQSLGQGLEFLIYFQGNSAPDKSGLPSDRFSAERTGGSVSTLTIQRTQQEDSAVYLCASSRDRGRETQYFGPGTRLLVL.

This clonotype appeared many times. DNA of the CDR3: TGTGCCATCAGGGAATCTAAAGAGACCCAGTACTTC. Amino acid sequence: CAIRESKETQYF. The chain is built from TRBV10-3 and TRBJ2-5; D gene ambiguous. The V and J ends lost 6 bases and 3 bases respectively, with 8 bases between them. Germline CDR1 is ENHRY and CDR2 is SYGVKD. The CDR3 spans 12 residues.

This clonotype was seen ten or more times. This CDR3 is CASSKGTVYGYTF. CDR3 sequence (DNA): TGTGCCAGCAGCAAAGGGACTGTTTATGGCTACACCTTC. The chain couples TRBV6-1 to TRBJ1-2, with a possible D match to TRBD1 (5 bases). Per the germline V gene, CDR1 is MNHNS and CDR2 is SASEGT. V lost 6 bases, J lost 5 bases, and 13 bases lay in between. This CDR3 region has 13 residues.

The rearrangement joins TRBV5-1 to TRBJ2-6; possible D gene TRBD1, 6 bases. The germline gives CDR1 SGHRS, CDR2 YFSETQ. The CDR3 is 17 amino acids. The V end lost 3 bases, the J end lost 2 bases, and 15 bases lay between the germline ends. CDR3 sequence: CASSSDQGLPGANVLTF. The CDR3 coding sequence is TGCGCCAGCAGCTCGGATCAGGGGCTCCCTGGGGCCAACGTCCTGACTTTC.

This clonotype was recorded many times. The chain links TRBV27 to TRBJ2-1; D is possibly TRBD2 (6 bases). Germline assignment: CDR1 MNHEY and CDR2 SMNVEV (reference sequence). V dropped 3 bases and J dropped 3 bases, with 21 bases sitting between them. The CDR3 is 18 residues long. CDR3 sequence: CASSFSPPVGGNYNEQFF. CDR3 bases: TGTGCCAGCAGTTTTAGCCCCCCAGTAGGCGGGAACTACAATGAGCAGTTCTTC.

This clonotype was counted a few times. V is TRBV7-6 and J is TRBJ2-6; D call uncertain. Germline V gene sequence: CDR1 SGHVS, CDR2 FNYEAQ. Trimming cost V 5 bases and J 2 bases, with 10 bases left between them. The CDR3 has 15 residues. In DNA, the CDR3 is TGTGCCAGCAGCCCTGGGGAAACTGGGGCCAACGTCCTGACTTTC. Its protein product is CASSPGETGANVLTF.

This clonotype came up many times. This rearrangement joins TRBV20-1 to TRBJ1-6, with D perhaps matching TRBD1 (5 bases). The V end was cut by 3 bases, the J end by 9 bases, with 18 bases between. Per the germline V gene, CDR1 is DFQATT and CDR2 is SNEGSKA (reference sequence). The CDR3 sequence is 15 residues long. Written as DNA, the CDR3 is TGCAGTGCTAGTACTCGGGGGGAGGGTAGTTCACCCCTCCACTTT. This codes for CSASTRGEGSSPLHF.

V is TRBV12-5 and J is TRBJ2-1; D unclear. Germline V gives CDR1 LGHNT, CDR2 FRNRAP. Trimming shortened V by 1 base and J by 4 bases, and 8 bases separated the two germline ends. The CDR3 extends over 14 amino acids. CDR3 amino acids: CASGLGARYNEQFF. The CDR3 DNA reads as TGTGCTAGTGGTTTGGGGGCCCGATACAATGAGCAGTTCTTC.

This clonotype was found many times. The chain couples TRBV9 to TRBJ2-5, with 8 bases that match TRBD2. This CDR3 region has 17 residues. V gave up 3 bases and J gave up 1 base; unmatched junction bases: 11. The germline V gene encodes CDR1 SGDLS and CDR2 YYNGEE. CDR3 amino acids: CASSDGVNSGIQETQYF. DNA for the CDR3: TGTGCCAGCAGCGATGGGGTGAATAGCGGGATCCAAGAGACCCAGTACTTC.

This clonotype was counted many times. V and J are TRBV5-1 and TRBJ1-1; a possible D gene is TRBD1 (5 bases). Trimming left V 6 bases short and J 11 bases short, with 17 bases between. Germline CDR1 SGHRS, CDR2 YFSETQ. The CDR3 contains 12 residues. CDR3 sequence: CASTMGGDEAFF. Written as DNA, the CDR3 is TGCGCCAGCACCATGGGGGGTGATGAGGCTTTCTTT.

This clonotype was counted at least ten times. The gene calls are TRBV12-3 or TRBV12-4 and TRBJ2-7; 7 bases fit TRBD2. V gave up 5 bases and J gave up 4 bases; unmatched junction bases: 11. The CDR3 consists of 15 residues. DNA for the CDR3: TGTGCCAGCAGTCCTAACCGACTAGCCTCGTACGAGCAGTACTTC. Its protein product is CASSPNRLASYEQYF.

This clonotype appeared many times. The chain recombines TRBV12-3 or TRBV12-4 with TRBJ1-2; D ambiguous. V was shortened by 5 bases and J by 3 bases, with 7 bases between the two germline ends. The CDR3 runs to 12 residues. The CDR3 nucleotides are TGTGCCAGCAGTCGGACTTACTATGGCTACACCTTC. Translation gives CASSRTYYGYTF.

This clonotype was observed at least ten times. The rearrangement joins TRBV7-8 to TRBJ2-4; maybe TRBD2 (5 bases). Germline CDR1 SGHVS, CDR2 FQNEAQ. V was clipped by 1 base and J by 0 bases, with 16 bases between them. The CDR3 spans 18 residues. This chain's CDR3 is CASSLVKLGRKAKNIQYF. CDR3 DNA sequence: TGTGCCAGCAGCTTAGTTAAACTAGGCAGGAAAGCCAAAAACATTCAGTACTTC.

The V gene is TRBV6-1, the J gene TRBJ2-7; a weak D match, TRBD1 (6 bases). The CDR3 is 13 amino acids. Germline V lookup: CDR1 MNHNS, CDR2 SASEGT. Between the trimmed V and J ends, which lost 6 bases and 2 bases, there was a span of 11 bases. The CDR3: CASRPGQPYEQYF. The CDR3, as DNA: TGTGCCAGCAGACCCGGACAGCCCTACGAGCAGTACTTC.

This clonotype was recorded at least ten times. The CDR3, as DNA: TGTGCCAGCAGAAACCGGGACGACCCCTACGAGCAGTACTTC. Protein product: CASRNRDDPYEQYF. The rearrangement uses TRBV28 and TRBJ2-7, with D perhaps matching TRBD1 or TRBD2 (5 bases each). Germline loops: CDR1 MDHEN, CDR2 SYDVKM. This CDR3 has 14 residues. Trimming left V 6 bases short and J 2 bases short, with 14 bases between.

This clonotype has at least ten counts. The chain joins TRBV2 to TRBJ2-1; 9 bases are shared with TRBD1. The J segment lost 1 base and the V segment lost 7 bases, leaving 5 bases of the junction unmatched. Germline V CDR1 and CDR2: SNHLY, FYNNEI. This CDR3 has 15 residues. CDR3 bases: TGTGCCAGCACCTCGGGGACAGGGTCCTACAATGAGCAGTTCTTC. This encodes CASTSGTGSYNEQFF.

Many counts were recorded for this clonotype. The chain recombines TRBV4-1 with TRBJ2-3; tentatively, D is TRBD1 (5 bases). Germline V gene data show CDR1 as MGHRA and CDR2 as YSYEKL. This CDR3 spans 15 amino acids. Trimming removed 1 base from V and 5 bases from J, with 13 bases in between. The CDR3 region is CASSQAPRAQDTQYF. The CDR3 DNA reads TGCGCCAGCAGCCAAGCCCCCAGGGCGCAAGATACGCAGTATTTT.

This sequence joins TRBV20-1 and TRBJ2-7; 9 bases map to TRBD1. The CDR3 runs 16 residues. CDR1 DFQATT and CDR2 SNEGSKA come from the germline V gene (reference sequence). Losses at the gene ends were 2 bases for V and 1 base for J; bases not matched to a gene: 9. The CDR3 here is CSARPPYGTGSYEQYF. CDR3 nucleotides: TGCAGTGCTAGACCTCCCTACGGGACAGGGTCCTACGAGCAGTACTTC.

The sample holds many counts of this clonotype. V usage is TRBV14 and J usage is TRBJ2-5; perhaps TRBD2 as D (5 bases). Germline V gives CDR1 SGHDN, CDR2 FVKESK. Trimming cost V 4 bases and J 0 bases, with 12 bases left between them. CDR3 length: 15 residues. For the CDR3, the DNA is TGTGCCAGCAGCCCGGACTTTACGTACCAAGAGACCCAGTACTTC. It yields the protein CASSPDFTYQETQYF.

This clonotype was recorded many times. The V call is TRBV7-2, the J call TRBJ2-5; 16 bases match TRBD2. Germline V gives CDR1 SGHTA, CDR2 FQGNSA. V was pared by 4 bases and J by 1 base, with 6 bases of the junction left unmatched. The CDR3 spans 18 residues. CDR3 amino acids: CASSWGLAGGLAQETQYF. The CDR3 DNA reads TGTGCCAGCAGCTGGGGACTAGCGGGGGGGCTGGCCCAAGAGACCCAGTACTTC.

In this sample, this clonotype turned up many times. The rearrangement joins TRBV28 to TRBJ1-5, with TRBD1 identical over 11 bases. The CDR3 is made up of 17 amino acids. V was pared by 4 bases and J by 7 bases, with 12 bases of the junction left unmatched. Germline lookup yields CDR1 MDHEN and CDR2 SYDVKM. The CDR3 spells CASSSTGTGGSRQPQHF. CDR3 nucleotides: TGTGCCAGCAGTTCAACCGGGACAGGGGGAAGTCGGCAGCCCCAGCATTTT. The complete variable domain, with remaining parts taken from reference TRBV28 and TRBJ1-5, reads DVKVTQSSRYLVKRTGEKVFLECVQDMDHENMFWYRQDPGLGLRLIYFSYDVKMKEKGDIPEGYSVSREKKERFSLILESASTNQTSMYLCASSSTGTGGSRQPQHFGDGTRLSIL.

This clonotype was seen many times. The CDR3 nucleotides are TGCAGTGCTAGTGGCACCTCCTACGAGCAGTACTTC. Translation: CSASGTSYEQYF. V gene TRBV20-1 combines with J gene TRBJ2-7; the D is unclear. Trimming took off 3 bases at V and 0 bases at J, with 6 bases between the two ends. CDR3 length: 12 amino acids. Germline CDR1 reads DFQATT; CDR2 reads SNEGSKA (reference sequence).

This clonotype was recorded a few times. The CDR3 loop is CATRLAHNEQFF. As DNA, the CDR3 is TGTGCCACCCGGCTAGCCCACAATGAGCAGTTCTTC. The chain joins TRBV15 to TRBJ2-1; D possibly corresponds to TRBD2 (5 bases). The germline gives CDR1 LNHNV, CDR2 YYDKDF (reference sequence). CDR3 size: 12 residues. The germline V and J ends were trimmed by 8 bases and 5 bases, with 10 bases remaining between them. Based on the CDR3 plus reference TRBV15 and TRBJ2-1, the full variable domain is DAMVIQNPRYQVTQFGKPVTLSCSQTLNHNVMYWYQQKSSQAPKLLFHYYDKDFNNEADTPDNFQSRRPNTSFCFLDIRSPGLGDTAMYLCATRLAHNEQFFGPGTRLTVL.